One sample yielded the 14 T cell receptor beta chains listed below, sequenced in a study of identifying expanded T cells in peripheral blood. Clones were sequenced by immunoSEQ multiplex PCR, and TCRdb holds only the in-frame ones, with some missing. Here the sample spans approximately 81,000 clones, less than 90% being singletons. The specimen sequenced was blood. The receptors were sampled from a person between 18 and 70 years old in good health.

This chain's CDR3 is CASSLGLATYNEQFF. The CDR3 DNA follows: TGCGCCAGCAGCTTGGGACTAGCGACATACAATGAGCAGTTCTTC. The chain has TRBV5-1 and TRBJ2-1, with 8 bases matching TRBD2. The V segment lost 0 bases and the J segment 4 bases; nucleotides outside the gene matches: 3. The CDR3 contains 15 residues. Germline V gene sequence: CDR1 SGHRS, CDR2 YFSETQ.

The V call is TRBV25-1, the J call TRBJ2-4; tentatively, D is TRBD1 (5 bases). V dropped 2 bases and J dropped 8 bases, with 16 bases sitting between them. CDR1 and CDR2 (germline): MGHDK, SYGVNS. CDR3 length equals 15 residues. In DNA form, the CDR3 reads TGTGCCAGCAGTGAAGGTTTGACAGTTCGCGACATTCAGTACTTC. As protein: CASSEGLTVRDIQYF.

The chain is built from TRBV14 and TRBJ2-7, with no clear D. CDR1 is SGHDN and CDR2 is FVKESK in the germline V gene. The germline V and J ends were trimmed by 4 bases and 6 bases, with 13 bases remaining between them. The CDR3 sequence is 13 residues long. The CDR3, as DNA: TGTGCCAGCAGCCCCATTCTAGTCGGCGAGCAGTACTTC. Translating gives CASSPILVGEQYF.

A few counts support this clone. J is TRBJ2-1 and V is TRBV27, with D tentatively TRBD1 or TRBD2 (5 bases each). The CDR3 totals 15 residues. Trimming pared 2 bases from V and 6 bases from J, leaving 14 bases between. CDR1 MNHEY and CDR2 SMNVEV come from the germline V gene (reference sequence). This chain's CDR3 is CASSLRASGSNEQFF. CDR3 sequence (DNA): TGTGCCAGCAGTTTACGGGCATCAGGGAGCAATGAGCAGTTCTTC.

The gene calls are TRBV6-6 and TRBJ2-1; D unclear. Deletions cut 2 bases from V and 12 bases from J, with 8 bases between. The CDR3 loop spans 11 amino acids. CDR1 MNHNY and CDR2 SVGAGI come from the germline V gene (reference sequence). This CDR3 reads CASSYAETQFF. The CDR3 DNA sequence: TGTGCCAGCAGTTACGCGGAAACGCAGTTCTTC.

In DNA form, the CDR3 reads TGTGCCAGCAGCTTAAAAAGGGCGGGAAATGACAATGAGCAGTTCTTC. As protein: CASSLKRAGNDNEQFF. J is TRBJ2-1 and V is TRBV7-8, with D maybe TRBD2 (6 bases). CDR3 size: 16 residues. The V gene lost 2 bases and the J gene lost 5 bases, with 16 bases spanning the gap. Per the germline V gene, CDR1 is SGHVS and CDR2 is FQNEAQ. The whole variable domain, remainder taken from reference TRBV7-8 and TRBJ2-1, is GAGVSQSPRYKVAKRGQDVALRCDPISGHVSLFWYQQALGQGPEFLTYFQNEAQLDKSGLPSDRFFAERPEGSVSTLKIQRTQQEDSAVYLCASSLKRAGNDNEQFFGPGTRLTVL.

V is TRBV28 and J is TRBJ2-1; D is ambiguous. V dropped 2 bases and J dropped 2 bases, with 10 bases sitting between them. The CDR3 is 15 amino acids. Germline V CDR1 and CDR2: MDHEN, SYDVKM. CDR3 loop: CASSLVSGPYNEQFF. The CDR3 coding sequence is TGTGCCAGCAGTTTAGTTTCCGGACCCTACAATGAGCAGTTCTTC.

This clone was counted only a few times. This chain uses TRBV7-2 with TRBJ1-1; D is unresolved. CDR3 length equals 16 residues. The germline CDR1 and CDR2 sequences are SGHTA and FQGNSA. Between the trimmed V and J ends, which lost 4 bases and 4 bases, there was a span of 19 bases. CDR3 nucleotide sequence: TGTGCCAGCAGCTCCATCCGGGCCCTCGGGTCCACTGAAGCTTTCTTT. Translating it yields CASSSIRALGSTEAFF.

The CDR3 sequence: CASSVADNYGYTF. In DNA, the CDR3 is TGTGCCAGCAGCGTAGCAGATAACTATGGCTACACCTTC. The V call is TRBV9, the J call TRBJ1-2; no clear D. Germline V gives CDR1 SGDLS, CDR2 YYNGEE. Trimming took 0 bases from V and 1 from J, leaving 4 bases between them. This CDR3 is built from 13 residues. The entire variable domain, with the rest obtained from reference TRBV9 and TRBJ1-2, is as follows: DSGVTQTPKHLITATGQRVTLRCSPRSGDLSVYWYQQSLDQGLQFLIQYYNGEERAKGNILERFSAQQFPDLHSELNLSSLELGDSALYFCASSVADNYGYTFGSGTRLTVV.

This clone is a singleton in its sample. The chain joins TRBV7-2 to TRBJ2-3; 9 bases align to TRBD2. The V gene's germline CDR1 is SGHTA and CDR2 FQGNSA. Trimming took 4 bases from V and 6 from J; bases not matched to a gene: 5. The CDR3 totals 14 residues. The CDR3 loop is CASSWTSETDTQYF. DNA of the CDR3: TGTGCCAGCAGCTGGACTAGCGAAACCGATACGCAGTATTTT.

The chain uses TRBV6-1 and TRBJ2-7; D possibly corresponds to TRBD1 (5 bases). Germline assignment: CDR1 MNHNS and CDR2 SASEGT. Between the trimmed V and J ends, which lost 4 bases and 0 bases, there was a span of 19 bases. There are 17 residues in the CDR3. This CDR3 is CASSAWGLGSGSYEQYF. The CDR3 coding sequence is TGTGCCAGCAGTGCCTGGGGCCTGGGGTCGGGCTCCTACGAGCAGTACTTC.

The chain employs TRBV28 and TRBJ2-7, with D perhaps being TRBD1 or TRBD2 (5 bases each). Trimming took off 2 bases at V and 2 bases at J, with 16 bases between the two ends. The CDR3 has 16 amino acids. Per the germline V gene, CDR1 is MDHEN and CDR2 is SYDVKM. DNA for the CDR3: TGTGCCAGCAGTTTAGCCCTAGCTGGGGCTCCCTACGAGCAGTACTTC. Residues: CASSLALAGAPYEQYF.

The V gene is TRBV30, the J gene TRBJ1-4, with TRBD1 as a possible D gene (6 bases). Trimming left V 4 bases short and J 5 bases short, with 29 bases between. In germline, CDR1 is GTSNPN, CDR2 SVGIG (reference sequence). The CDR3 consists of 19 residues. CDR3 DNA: TGTGCCTGGACTCTTTCTACAGGGATAGGGCGGACGCTGAATGAAAAACTGTTTTTT. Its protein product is CAWTLSTGIGRTLNEKLFF.

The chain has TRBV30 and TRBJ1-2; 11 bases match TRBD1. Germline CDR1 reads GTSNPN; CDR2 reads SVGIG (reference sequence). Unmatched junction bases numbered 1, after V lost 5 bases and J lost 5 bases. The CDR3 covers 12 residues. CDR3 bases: TGTGCCTGGGGGACAGGGGGTTATGGCTACACCTTC. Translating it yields CAWGTGGYGYTF.